The entry that follows covers one T cell receptor (beta chain) sequence. Its antigen is unidentified. The CDR3 has 13 residues. Germline CDR1 reads SGHKS; CDR2 reads YYEKEE (reference sequence). These data belong to a study of T cells expressing NK-cell markers. Study context: The sequencing cohort of eight donors included seven HCMV-seropositive individuals and one seronegative individual.

Following a re-call of the 5' RACE reads, TCRdb has one entry per CDR3 protein and lacks DNA. Its table lists more than 400,000 distinct CDR3 sequences. Points from the study as a whole: These clonotypes additionally ranked first within the CD3+CD56-NKG2C+ fraction of a handful of donors. Dominant NKG2C+ clonotype frequencies of 1.0-7.0% of CD8+ T cells were measured in about six donors.

What was sequenced was blood T cells: a sorted CD56 or NKG2C T cell subset, CD4+ or CD8+ T cells, or bulk PBMC T cells (not recorded which). The sequence derives from a woman aged 18 to 75 in good health. This chain joins TRBV5-5 and TRBJ2-2; TCRdb returns TRBD1, unconfirmable since there is no DNA. CDR3: CASSYRGTGELFF.